These T cell receptor beta chains were read from a single sample in a study of breast tumors, draining lymph nodes, adjacent tissues. MiXCR, applied by TCRdb to the multiplex PCR reads, yields one record per CDR3 protein. The sample lists some 120,000 distinct CDR3 sequences; 21% were seen once. Sequenced sample: axillary lymph node tissue. The receptors here all came from a female donor with breast cancer. Some clones in this sample may be carry-over from other donors' samples. Each CDR3 is given with its conserved first and last residue.

v_gene	j_gene	len	CDR3aa
TRBV24-1	TRBJ1-2	18	CATSEGGYRDSANYGYTF
TRBV29-1	TRBJ2-7	17	CRVGLRGRLTRPRGQYF
TRBV2	TRBJ2-7	13	CASSGTTTYEQYF
TRBV4-1	TRBJ2-7	15	CVSSQEPEGSYEQYF
TRBV29-1	TRBJ2-1	11	CSAEANNEQFF
TRBV2	TRBJ1-4	14	CASSEDRGYEKLFF
TRBV10-2	NA	16	CASSEFAGGGTDTQHF
TRBV6-1	TRBJ1-6	16	CASSGPRTGGYSPLHF
TRBV11-1	TRBJ2-5	14	CASSLGTLQETQHF
TRBV28	TRBJ2-6	16	CASRGTRHSGANVLTF
TRBV20-1	TRBJ2-1	14	CSASPDATDSEQFF
TRBV7-9	TRBJ2-1	15	CASTQGAAGGNEQFF
TRBV2	TRBJ2-1	13	CASKALSDSGQFF
TRBV5-1	TRBJ2-4	13	CASTGQPENIQYF
TRBV11-2	TRBJ2-5	15	CASSSADRNAKTQYF
TRBV5-4	TRBJ2-3	14	CANSLANRQDTQYF
TRBV28	TRBJ2-3	12	CASSLQADTQYF
TRBV4-1	TRBJ2-1	16	CASSQVIAGVYNEQFF
TRBV28	TRBJ1-6	15	CASRTGYSYNSPLHF
TRBV20-1	TRBJ2-1	14	CSAGTSGSYNEQFF
TRBV19	TRBJ2-1	12	CASSITAGKQFF
TRBV18	TRBJ1-2	13	CASSPGQNYGYTF
TRBV2	TRBJ1-1	16	CASSTPAGHMNTEAFF
TRBV28	TRBJ2-1	16	CASSTLGQGSLNEQFF
TRBV6-1	TRBJ2-2	14	CASSEAGDTGELFF
TRBV7-7	TRBJ2-1	17	CASSPNPPGLVVDEQFF
TRBV4-1	TRBJ2-4	15	CASSQESTAKNIQYF